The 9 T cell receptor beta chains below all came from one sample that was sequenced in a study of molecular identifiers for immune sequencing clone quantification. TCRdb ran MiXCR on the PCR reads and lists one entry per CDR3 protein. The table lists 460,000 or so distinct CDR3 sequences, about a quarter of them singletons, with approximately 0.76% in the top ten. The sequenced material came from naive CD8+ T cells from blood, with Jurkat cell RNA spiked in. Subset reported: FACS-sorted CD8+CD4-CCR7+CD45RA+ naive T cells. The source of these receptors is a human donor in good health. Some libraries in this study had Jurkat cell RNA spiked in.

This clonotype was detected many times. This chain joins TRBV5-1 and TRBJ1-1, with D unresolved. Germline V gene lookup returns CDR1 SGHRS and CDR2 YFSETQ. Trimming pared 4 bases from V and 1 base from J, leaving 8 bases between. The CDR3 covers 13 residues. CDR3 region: CASSPWTNTEAFF. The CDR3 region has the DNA TGCGCCAGCAGCCCCTGGACGAACACTGAAGCTTTCTTT.

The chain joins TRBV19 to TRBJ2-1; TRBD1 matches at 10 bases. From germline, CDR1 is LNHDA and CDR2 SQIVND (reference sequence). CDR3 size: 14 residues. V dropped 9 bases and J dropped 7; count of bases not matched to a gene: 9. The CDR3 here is CASQRDRGLNEQFF. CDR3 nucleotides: TGTGCCAGCCAGAGGGACAGGGGTTTGAATGAGCAGTTCTTC.

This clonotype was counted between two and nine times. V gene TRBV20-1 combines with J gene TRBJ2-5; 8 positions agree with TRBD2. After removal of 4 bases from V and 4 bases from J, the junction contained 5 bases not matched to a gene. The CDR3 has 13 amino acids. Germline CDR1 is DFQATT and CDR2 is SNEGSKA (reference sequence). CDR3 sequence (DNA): TGCAGTGCTAAGGGACTAGTGTCAGAGACCCAGTACTTC. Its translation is CSAKGLVSETQYF.

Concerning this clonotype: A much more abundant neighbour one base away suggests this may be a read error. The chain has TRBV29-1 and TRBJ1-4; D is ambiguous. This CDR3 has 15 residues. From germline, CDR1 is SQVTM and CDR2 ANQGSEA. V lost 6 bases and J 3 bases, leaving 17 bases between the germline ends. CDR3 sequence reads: CSVLDTPAPNEKLFF. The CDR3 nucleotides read TGCAGCGTCTTAGATACTCCTGCACCTAATGAAAAACTGTTTTTT.

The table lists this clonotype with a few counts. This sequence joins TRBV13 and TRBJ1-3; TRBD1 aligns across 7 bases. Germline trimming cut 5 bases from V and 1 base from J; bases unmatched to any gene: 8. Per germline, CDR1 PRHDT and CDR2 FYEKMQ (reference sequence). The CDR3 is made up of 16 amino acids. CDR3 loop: CASSPTGEGSGNTIYF. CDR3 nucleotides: TGTGCCAGCAGCCCAACAGGGGAAGGATCTGGAAACACCATATATTTT.

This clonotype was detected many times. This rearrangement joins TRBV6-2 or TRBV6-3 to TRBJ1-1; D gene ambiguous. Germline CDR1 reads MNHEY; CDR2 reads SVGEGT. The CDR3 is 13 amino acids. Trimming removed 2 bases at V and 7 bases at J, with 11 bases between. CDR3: CASSYNYGFEAFF. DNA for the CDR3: TGTGCCAGCAGTTACAACTACGGATTTGAAGCTTTCTTT.

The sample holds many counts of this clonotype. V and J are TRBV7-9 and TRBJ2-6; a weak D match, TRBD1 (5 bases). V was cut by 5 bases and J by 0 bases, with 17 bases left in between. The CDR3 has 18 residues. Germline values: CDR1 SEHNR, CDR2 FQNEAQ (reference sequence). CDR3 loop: CASSRGQGDVSGANVLTF. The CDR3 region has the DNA TGTGCCAGCAGCCGTGGGCAGGGCGACGTCTCTGGGGCCAACGTCCTGACTTTC. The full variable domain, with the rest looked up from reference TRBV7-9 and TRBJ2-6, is DTGVSQNPRHKITKRGQNVTFRCDPISEHNRLYWYRQTLGQGPEFLTYFQNEAQLEKSRLLSDRFSAERPKGSFSTLEIQRTEQGDSAMYLCASSRGQGDVSGANVLTFGAGSRLTVL.

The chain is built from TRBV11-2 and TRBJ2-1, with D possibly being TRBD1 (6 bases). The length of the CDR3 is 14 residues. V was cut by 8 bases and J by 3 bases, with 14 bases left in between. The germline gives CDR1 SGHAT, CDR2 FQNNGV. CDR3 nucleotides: TGTGCCAGCTTACTGGAGGACAGCTACAATGAGCAGTTCTTC. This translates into CASLLEDSYNEQFF.

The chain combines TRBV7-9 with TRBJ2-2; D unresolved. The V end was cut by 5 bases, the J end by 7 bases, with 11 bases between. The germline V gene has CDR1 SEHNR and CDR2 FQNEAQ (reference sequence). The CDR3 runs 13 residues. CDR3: CASSPWGNGELFF. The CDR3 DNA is TGTGCCAGCAGCCCCTGGGGTAACGGGGAGCTGTTTTTT.